Listed here are 21 T cell receptor beta chains from one sample, sequenced in a study of OX40 agonist ivuxolimab in advanced cancers. Here immunoSEQ multiplex PCR was the method, and the copy in TCRdb shows in-frame clones only, minus some. Among almost 85,000 clones listed, 80% to 90% were seen once. This specimen consisted of CD4+ or CD8+ T cells sorted from blood, obtained in a trial of the OX40 agonist ivuxolimab. The receptor set was obtained from an adult with an advanced solid tumor such as melanoma, head and neck, liver or kidney cancer.

This chain connects TRBV4-1 to TRBJ2-3; a possible D gene is TRBD2 (7 bases). CDR3 length equals 17 residues. Trimming shortened V by 3 bases and J by 2 bases, and 18 bases separated the two germline ends. Per germline, CDR1 MGHRA and CDR2 YSYEKL. The CDR3 loop is CASSHIMGAGVTDTQYF. In DNA form, the CDR3 reads TGCGCCAGCAGCCATATCATGGGGGCGGGAGTCACAGATACGCAGTATTTT.

The chain employs TRBV4-2 and TRBJ2-2, with TRBD1 identical over 7 bases. Per the germline V gene, CDR1 is LGHNA and CDR2 is YNFKEQ. The CDR3 length is 17 residues. V lost 4 bases, J lost 2 bases, and 10 bases stayed unmatched. CDR3 nucleotides: TGTGCCAGCAGCCCCACAAATACAGGGGTCAACACCGGGGAGCTGTTTTTT. Amino acid sequence: CASSPTNTGVNTGELFF.

The V and J genes are TRBV11-3 and TRBJ2-2; 11 nucleotides line up with TRBD2. The CDR3 loop spans 15 amino acids. V lost 2 bases, J lost 4 bases, and 0 bases stayed unmatched. Germline loops: CDR1 SGHNT, CDR2 YENEEA. CDR3 in amino acids: CASSLTSGGTGELFF. DNA for the CDR3: TGTGCCAGCAGCTTAACTAGCGGGGGCACCGGGGAGCTGTTTTTT.

The chain recombines TRBV19 with TRBJ2-7, with 10 nucleotides matching TRBD1. The CDR3 totals 15 residues. Germline V CDR1 and CDR2: LNHDA, SQIVND (reference sequence). With V trimmed by 4 bases and J by 7 bases, 10 bases remained unmatched. CDR3 protein: CASSTIDRGQVEQYF. In nucleotides, the CDR3 is TGTGCCAGTAGTACCATTGACAGGGGGCAAGTGGAGCAGTACTTC. Together with reference TRBV19 and TRBJ2-7, the CDR3 gives the full variable domain: DGGITQSPKYLFRKEGQNVTLSCEQNLNHDAMYWYRQDPGQGLRLIYYSQIVNDFQKGDIAEGYSVSREKKESFPLTVTSAQKNPTAFYLCASSTIDRGQVEQYFGPGTRLTVT.

The chain combines TRBV25-1 with TRBJ2-1; no reliable D call. This CDR3 spans 16 amino acids. Trimming took 1 base from V and 3 from J, leaving 13 bases between them. Germline CDR1 MGHDK, CDR2 SYGVNS. CDR3 residues: CASSESGDPHYNEQFF. The CDR3 nucleotides read TGTGCCAGCAGTGAATCGGGTGATCCTCACTACAATGAGCAGTTCTTC.

The chain recombines TRBV2 with TRBJ1-1, with no clear D. V was clipped by 4 bases and J by 1 base, with 13 bases between them. Per germline, CDR1 SNHLY and CDR2 FYNNEI. The CDR3 runs 15 residues. DNA of the CDR3: TGTGCCAGCAGTGGGTACACAACACCGAACACTGAAGCTTTCTTT. This gives the protein CASSGYTTPNTEAFF.

The chain carries TRBV28 and TRBJ1-2, with D unclear. This CDR3 comprises 12 residues. Germline V gives CDR1 MDHEN, CDR2 SYDVKM. The V end lost 6 bases, the J end lost 3 bases, and 8 bases lay between the germline ends. CDR3 sequence reads: CASRLRYYGYTF. In DNA form, the CDR3 reads TGTGCCAGCAGGTTGAGGTACTATGGCTACACCTTC.

The rearrangement joins TRBV5-4 to TRBJ1-2; TRBD1 might be the D (6 bases). Trimming removed 4 bases from V and 6 bases from J, with 16 bases in between. The CDR3 covers 14 residues. Germline V CDR1 and CDR2: SGHNT, YYREEE (reference sequence). CDR3 in amino acids: CASSAGQGQNGYTF. The CDR3 DNA is TGTGCCAGCAGCGCCGGGCAGGGGCAGAATGGCTACACCTTC.

The chain has TRBV18 and TRBJ1-2, with D possibly matching TRBD1 (5 bases). Germline V gene lookup returns CDR1 KGHSH and CDR2 LQKENI. V was pared by 3 bases and J by 7 bases, with 18 bases between. CDR3 size: 15 residues. The CDR3 spells CASSPSPAGLGGYTF. The CDR3 bases are TGTGCCAGCTCACCCTCTCCCGCAGGGCTTGGTGGCTACACCTTC.

This clone was observed a few times. The chain has TRBV7-3 and TRBJ1-6; D gene unclear. Germline lookup yields CDR1 SGHTA and CDR2 FQGTGA. There are 12 residues in the CDR3. Trimming took 5 bases from V and 6 from J, leaving 5 bases between them. The CDR3 reads CASSETNSPLHF. As DNA, the CDR3 is TGTGCCAGCAGCGAGACTAATTCACCCCTCCACTTT.

The chain is built from TRBV7-9 and TRBJ2-5; possible D gene TRBD1, 5 bases. The germline V gene encodes CDR1 SEHNR and CDR2 FQNEAQ (reference sequence). Trimming left V 7 bases short and J 0 bases short, with 18 bases between. This CDR3 is 16 amino acids long. This CDR3 reads CASTRWTTVYQETQYF. CDR3 sequence (DNA): TGTGCCAGCACCAGGTGGACGACAGTGTACCAAGAGACCCAGTACTTC.

Here the CDR3 DNA reads TGTGCCAGCAGCAAAGTTGCAGGGTTGAATTCCACTGAAGCTTTCTTT. Its protein product is CASSKVAGLNSTEAFF. The chain carries TRBV21-1 and TRBJ1-1; TRBD1 was called by the table and not checked on the DNA. TRBV21-1 is a recognized pseudogene. CDR3 length: 16 residues.

This chain connects TRBV4-1 to TRBJ1-4; maybe TRBD1 (6 bases). CDR1 and CDR2 from the germline V gene are MGHRA and YSYEKL. CDR3 size: 16 residues. Deletions cut 4 bases from V and 0 bases from J, with 12 bases between. In DNA form, the CDR3 reads TGCGCCAGCAGCCCACTTTGGACAGCAACTAATGAAAAACTGTTTTTT. Translating it yields CASSPLWTATNEKLFF.

The chain couples TRBV7-9 to TRBJ2-7; 8 nucleotides match TRBD1. The CDR3 loop spans 14 amino acids. The germline CDR1 and CDR2 sequences are SEHNR and FQNEAQ (reference sequence). With V trimmed by 3 bases and J by 5 bases, 6 bases remained unmatched. The CDR3 nucleotides are TGTGCCAGCAGCTTCGGACAGGGCGGCCACGAGCAGTACTTC. Translation: CASSFGQGGHEQYF. Filled out from reference TRBV7-9 and TRBJ2-7, the complete variable domain reads DTGVSQNPRHKITKRGQNVTFRCDPISEHNRLYWYRQTLGQGPEFLTYFQNEAQLEKSRLLSDRFSAERPKGSFSTLEIQRTEQGDSAMYLCASSFGQGGHEQYFGPGTRLTVT.

The J gene is TRBJ2-3, the V gene TRBV18, with a weak D call TRBD2 (5 bases). Germline CDR1 reads KGHSH; CDR2 reads LQKENI. V lost 0 bases and J lost 0, with 7 bases in between. This CDR3 has 15 residues. CDR3 DNA: TGTGCCAGCTCACCACCGGGAGCGAGCACAGATACGCAGTATTTT. This gives the protein CASSPPGASTDTQYF.

This clone was seen only once. The genes are TRBV5-1 and TRBJ2-3; the D is unclear. There are 12 residues in the CDR3. Germline loops: CDR1 SGHRS, CDR2 YFSETQ. Trimming pared 7 bases from V and 6 bases from J, leaving 12 bases between. CDR3: CASRGIADTQYF. The CDR3 bases are TGCGCCAGCCGCGGTATCGCGGATACGCAGTATTTT. Using reference TRBV5-1 and TRBJ2-3 for the parts outside the CDR3, the full variable domain is KAGVTQTPRYLIKTRGQQVTLSCSPISGHRSVSWYQQTPGQGLQFLFEYFSETQRNKGNFPGRFSGRQFSNSRSEMNVSTLELGDSALYLCASRGIADTQYFGPGTRLTVL.

The chain is built from TRBV4-2 and TRBJ2-1; 7 nucleotides match TRBD2. Per the germline V gene, CDR1 is LGHNA and CDR2 is YNFKEQ. The CDR3 runs to 15 residues. V lost 3 bases to trimming and J lost 2 bases; unmatched junction nucleotides: 4. The CDR3 bases are TGTGCCAGCAGCCAGGAGCGGGGAACCTACAATGAGCAGTTCTTC. Translation: CASSQERGTYNEQFF.

The rearrangement joins TRBV18 to TRBJ1-4; 7 bases match TRBD1. Trimming removed 6 bases from V and 3 bases from J; junction bases left unmatched: 10. The CDR3 loop spans 16 amino acids. CDR1 is KGHSH, CDR2 LQKENI, per germline. The CDR3 spells CASSRTGPQPNEKLFF. DNA for the CDR3: TGTGCCAGCTCCCGGACAGGACCCCAGCCTAATGAAAAACTGTTTTTT.

The chain links TRBV5-1 to TRBJ1-1; no firm D call. V dropped 0 bases and J dropped 6 bases, with 3 bases sitting between them. CDR1 is SGHRS and CDR2 is YFSETQ in the germline V gene. The CDR3 runs to 11 residues. The CDR3 loop is CASSLGPEAFF. CDR3 in DNA: TGCGCCAGCAGCTTGGGTCCTGAAGCTTTCTTT.

Here the CDR3 reads CASSLGLANEQFF. The CDR3 nucleotides are TGTGCCAGCAGTTTAGGACTAGCGAATGAGCAGTTCTTC. J is TRBJ2-1 and V is TRBV27, with 9 bases aligning to TRBD2. Germline V gene data show CDR1 as MNHEY and CDR2 as SMNVEV (reference sequence). V lost 2 bases, J lost 7 bases, and 0 bases stayed unmatched. The CDR3 length is 13 residues.

The gene calls are TRBV9 and TRBJ2-1, with 11 bases identical to TRBD2. Germline V gives CDR1 SGDLS, CDR2 YYNGEE. The junction had 8 bases not matched to a gene; V was cut back by 4 bases and J by 8 bases. The CDR3 extends over 15 amino acids. CDR3 nucleotides: TGTGCCAGCAGCCCAGGACTAGCGGGTGTTCATGAGCAGTTCTTC. Encoded protein: CASSPGLAGVHEQFF. Based on the CDR3 plus reference TRBV9 and TRBJ2-1, the full variable domain is DSGVTQTPKHLITATGQRVTLRCSPRSGDLSVYWYQQSLDQGLQFLIQYYNGEERAKGNILERFSAQQFPDLHSELNLSSLELGDSALYFCASSPGLAGVHEQFFGPGTRLTVL.